This T cell receptor beta chain was found in a study of T cells after yellow fever vaccination. For TCR, cDNA came from 5'RACE template switching, which added a universal primer site and UMIs. TCRdb used MiXCR to reprocess the 5' RACE reads, holding one entry per CDR3 protein. Of about 300,000 distinct CDR3 sequences in the sample, around 6.8% were seen once. V gave up 1 base and J gave up 6 bases, with 9 bases separating them. The germline V gene encodes CDR1 SGHTA and CDR2 FQGNSA. The CDR3 totals 13 residues. Study results and limitations: The booster saw the reappearance of most primary-vaccination clones (about 95% CD4, less than 90% CD8).

Turning to this clonotype: The antigen is unknown.

The TCR was taken from a man younger than 35 who received the YFV17D yellow fever vaccine. The chain uses TRBV7-2 and TRBJ2-5; D gene unclear. The source was PBMCs, collected 45 days after the first yellow fever vaccination. The CDR3 loop reads CASSLDGPQTQYF. The CDR3 DNA sequence: TGTGCCAGCAGCTTAGACGGGCCCCAGACCCAGTACTTC.